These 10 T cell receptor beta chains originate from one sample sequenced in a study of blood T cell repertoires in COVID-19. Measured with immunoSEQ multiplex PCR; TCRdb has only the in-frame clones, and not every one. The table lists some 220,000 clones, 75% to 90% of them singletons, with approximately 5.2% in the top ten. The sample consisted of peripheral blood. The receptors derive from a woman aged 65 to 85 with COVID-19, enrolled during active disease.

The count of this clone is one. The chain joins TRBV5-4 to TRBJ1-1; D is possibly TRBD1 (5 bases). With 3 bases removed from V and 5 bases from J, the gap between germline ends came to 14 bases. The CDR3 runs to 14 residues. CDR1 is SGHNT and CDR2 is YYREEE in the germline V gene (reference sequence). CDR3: CASSWAGRGTEAFF. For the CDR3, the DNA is TGTGCCAGCAGCTGGGCAGGGAGGGGAACTGAAGCTTTCTTT.

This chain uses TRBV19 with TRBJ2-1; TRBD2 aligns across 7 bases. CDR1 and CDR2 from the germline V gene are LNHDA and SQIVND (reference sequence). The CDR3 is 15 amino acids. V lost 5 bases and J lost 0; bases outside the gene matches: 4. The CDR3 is CASSLGEGSYNEQFF. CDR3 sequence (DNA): TGTGCCAGTAGTTTGGGGGAGGGCTCCTACAATGAGCAGTTCTTC. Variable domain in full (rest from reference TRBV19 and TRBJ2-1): DGGITQSPKYLFRKEGQNVTLSCEQNLNHDAMYWYRQDPGQGLRLIYYSQIVNDFQKGDIAEGYSVSREKKESFPLTVTSAQKNPTAFYLCASSLGEGSYNEQFFGPGTRLTVL.

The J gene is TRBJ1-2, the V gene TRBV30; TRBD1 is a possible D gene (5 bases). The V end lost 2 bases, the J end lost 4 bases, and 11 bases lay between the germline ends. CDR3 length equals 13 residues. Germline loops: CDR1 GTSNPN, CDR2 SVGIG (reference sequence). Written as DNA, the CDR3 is TGTGCCTGGAGTCTGGGGCCCGGCTATGGCTACACCTTC. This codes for CAWSLGPGYGYTF.

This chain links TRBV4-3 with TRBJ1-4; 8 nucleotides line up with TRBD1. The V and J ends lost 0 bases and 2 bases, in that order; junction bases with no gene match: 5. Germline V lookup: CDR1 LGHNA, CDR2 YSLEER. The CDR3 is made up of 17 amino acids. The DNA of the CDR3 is TGCGCCAGCAGCCAAGATCAGGGGGCACGTACTAATGAAAAACTGTTTTTT. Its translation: CASSQDQGARTNEKLFF.

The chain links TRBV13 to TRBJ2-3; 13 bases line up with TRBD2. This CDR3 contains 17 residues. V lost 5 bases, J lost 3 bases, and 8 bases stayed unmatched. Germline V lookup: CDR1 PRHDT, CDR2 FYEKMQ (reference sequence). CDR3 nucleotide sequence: TGTGCCAGCAGCCCCCGACTAGCGGGAGGTGGGACAGATACGCAGTATTTT. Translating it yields CASSPRLAGGGTDTQYF.

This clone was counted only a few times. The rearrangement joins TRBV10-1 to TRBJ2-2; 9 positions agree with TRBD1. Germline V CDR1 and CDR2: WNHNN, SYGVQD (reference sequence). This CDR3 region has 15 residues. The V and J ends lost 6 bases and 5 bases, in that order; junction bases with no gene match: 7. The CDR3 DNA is TGCGCCAGCAGATCCGGGACAGGGATGACCGGGGAGCTGTTTTTT. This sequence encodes CASRSGTGMTGELFF.

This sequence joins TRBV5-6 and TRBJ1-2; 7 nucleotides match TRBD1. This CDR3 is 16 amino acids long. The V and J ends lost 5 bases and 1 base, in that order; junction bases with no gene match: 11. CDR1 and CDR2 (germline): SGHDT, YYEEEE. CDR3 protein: CASSSSARGSNYGYTF. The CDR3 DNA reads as TGTGCCAGCAGTAGCTCGGCCAGGGGGAGTAACTATGGCTACACCTTC.

CDR3 amino acids: CASILRTPRRAFF. The CDR3 DNA sequence: TGTGCCAGCATCCTCCGGACACCCCGGCGAGCTTTCTTT. The rearrangement links TRBV28 to TRBJ1-1; the D gene is possibly TRBD1 (5 bases). The CDR3 has 13 amino acids. The germline CDR1 and CDR2 sequences are MDHEN and SYDVKM. Trimming pared 7 bases from V and 10 bases from J, leaving 19 bases between. Full variable domain (missing parts from reference TRBV28 and TRBJ1-1): DVKVTQSSRYLVKRTGEKVFLECVQDMDHENMFWYRQDPGLGLRLIYFSYDVKMKEKGDIPEGYSVSREKKERFSLILESASTNQTSMYLCASILRTPRRAFFGQGTRLTVV.

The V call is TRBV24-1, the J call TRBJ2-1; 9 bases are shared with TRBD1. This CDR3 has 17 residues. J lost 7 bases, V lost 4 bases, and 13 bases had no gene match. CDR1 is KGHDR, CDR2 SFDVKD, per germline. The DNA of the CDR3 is TGTGCCACCAGTGACCCCCTCGGGACAGGGAGTACAAATGAGCAGTTCTTC. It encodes CATSDPLGTGSTNEQFF.

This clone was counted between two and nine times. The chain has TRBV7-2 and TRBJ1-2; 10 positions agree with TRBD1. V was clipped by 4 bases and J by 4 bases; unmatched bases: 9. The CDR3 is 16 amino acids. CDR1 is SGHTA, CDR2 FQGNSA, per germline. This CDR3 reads CASSSAPGQGRYGYTF. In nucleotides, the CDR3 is TGTGCCAGCAGCTCCGCGCCGGGACAGGGGCGCTATGGCTACACCTTC.